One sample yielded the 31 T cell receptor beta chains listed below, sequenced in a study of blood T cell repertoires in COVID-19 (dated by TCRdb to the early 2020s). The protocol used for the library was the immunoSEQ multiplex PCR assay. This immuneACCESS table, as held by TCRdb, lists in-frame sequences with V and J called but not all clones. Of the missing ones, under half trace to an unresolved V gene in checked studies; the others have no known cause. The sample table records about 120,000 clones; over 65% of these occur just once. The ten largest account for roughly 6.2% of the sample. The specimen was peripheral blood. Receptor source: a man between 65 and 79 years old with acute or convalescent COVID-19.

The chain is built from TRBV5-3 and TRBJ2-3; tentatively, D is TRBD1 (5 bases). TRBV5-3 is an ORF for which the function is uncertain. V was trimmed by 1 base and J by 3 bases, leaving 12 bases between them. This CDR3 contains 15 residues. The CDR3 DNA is TGTGCCAGAAGCTTGCAGGGTGGGGCAACAGATACGCAGTATTTT. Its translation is CARSLQGGATDTQYF.

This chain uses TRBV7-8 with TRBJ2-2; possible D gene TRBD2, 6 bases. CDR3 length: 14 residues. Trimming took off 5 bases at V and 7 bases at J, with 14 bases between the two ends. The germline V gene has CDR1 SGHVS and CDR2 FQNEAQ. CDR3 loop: CASSPLGGGGELFF. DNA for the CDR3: TGTGCCAGCAGCCCGTTGGGAGGAGGCGGGGAGCTGTTTTTT. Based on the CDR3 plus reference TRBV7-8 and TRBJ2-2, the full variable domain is GAGVSQSPRYKVAKRGQDVALRCDPISGHVSLFWYQQALGQGPEFLTYFQNEAQLDKSGLPSDRFFAERPEGSVSTLKIQRTQQEDSAVYLCASSPLGGGGELFFGEGSRLTVL.

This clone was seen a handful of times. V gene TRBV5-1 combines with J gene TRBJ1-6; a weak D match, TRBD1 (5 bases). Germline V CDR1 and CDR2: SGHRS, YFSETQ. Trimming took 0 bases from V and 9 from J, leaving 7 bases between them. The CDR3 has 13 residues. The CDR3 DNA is TGCGCCAGCAGCTTGGCAGGGTTTTCACCCCTCCACTTT. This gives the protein CASSLAGFSPLHF.

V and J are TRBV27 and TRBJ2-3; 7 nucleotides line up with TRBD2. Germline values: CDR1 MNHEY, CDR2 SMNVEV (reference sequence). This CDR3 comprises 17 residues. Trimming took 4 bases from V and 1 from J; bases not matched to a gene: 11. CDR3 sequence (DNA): TGTGCCAGCAGTTGGGGAGGGAGGGCCGACCGCACAGATACGCAGTATTTT. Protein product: CASSWGGRADRTDTQYF.

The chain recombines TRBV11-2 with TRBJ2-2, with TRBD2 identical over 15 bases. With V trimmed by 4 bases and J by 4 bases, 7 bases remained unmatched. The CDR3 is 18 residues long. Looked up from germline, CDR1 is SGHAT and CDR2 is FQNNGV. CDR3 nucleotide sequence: TGTGCCAGCAGCTCCATAGGACTAGCGGGAGGGCGCACCGGGGAGCTGTTTTTT. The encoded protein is CASSSIGLAGGRTGELFF.

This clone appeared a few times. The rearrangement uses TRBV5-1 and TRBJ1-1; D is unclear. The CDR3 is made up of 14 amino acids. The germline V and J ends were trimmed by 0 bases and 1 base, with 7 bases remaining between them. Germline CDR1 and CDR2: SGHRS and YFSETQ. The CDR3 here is CASSLEAGNTEAFF. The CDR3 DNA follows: TGCGCCAGCAGCTTGGAGGCAGGGAACACTGAAGCTTTCTTT.

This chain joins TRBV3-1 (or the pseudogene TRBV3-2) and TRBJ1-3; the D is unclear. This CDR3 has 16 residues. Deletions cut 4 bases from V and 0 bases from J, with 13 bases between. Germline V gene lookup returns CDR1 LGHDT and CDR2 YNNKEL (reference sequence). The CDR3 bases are TGTGCCAGCAGCCTTTATTCAAGGAGCTCTGGAAACACCATATATTTT. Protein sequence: CASSLYSRSSGNTIYF.

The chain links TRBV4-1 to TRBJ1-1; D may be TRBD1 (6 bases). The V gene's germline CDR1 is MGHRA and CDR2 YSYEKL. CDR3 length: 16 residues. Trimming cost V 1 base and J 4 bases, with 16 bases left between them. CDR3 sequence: CASSQAYQGFGTEAFF. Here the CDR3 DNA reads TGCGCCAGCAGCCAAGCCTATCAGGGGTTCGGCACTGAAGCTTTCTTT.

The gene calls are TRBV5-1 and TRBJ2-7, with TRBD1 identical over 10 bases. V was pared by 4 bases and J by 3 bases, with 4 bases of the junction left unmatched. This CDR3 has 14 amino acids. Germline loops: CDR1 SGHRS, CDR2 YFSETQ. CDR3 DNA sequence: TGCGCCAGCAGCACCGGACAGGGGGGCTACGAGCAGTACTTC. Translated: CASSTGQGGYEQYF. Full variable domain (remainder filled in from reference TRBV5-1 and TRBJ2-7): KAGVTQTPRYLIKTRGQQVTLSCSPISGHRSVSWYQQTPGQGLQFLFEYFSETQRNKGNFPGRFSGRQFSNSRSEMNVSTLELGDSALYLCASSTGQGGYEQYFGPGTRLTVT.

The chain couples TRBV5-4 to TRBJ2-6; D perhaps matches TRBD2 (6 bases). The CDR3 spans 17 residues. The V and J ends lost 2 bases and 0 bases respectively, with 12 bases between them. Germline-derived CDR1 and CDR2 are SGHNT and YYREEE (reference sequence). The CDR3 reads CASSFGGRSSGANVLTF. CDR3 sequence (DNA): TGTGCCAGCAGCTTCGGTGGGAGGAGCTCTGGGGCCAACGTCCTGACTTTC.

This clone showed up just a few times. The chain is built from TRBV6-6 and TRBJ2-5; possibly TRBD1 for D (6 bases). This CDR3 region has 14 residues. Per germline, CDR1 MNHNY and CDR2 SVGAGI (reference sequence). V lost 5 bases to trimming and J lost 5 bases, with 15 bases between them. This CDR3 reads CASSLGSRGETQYF. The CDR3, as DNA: TGTGCCAGCAGTCTCGGGTCTAGGGGGGAGACCCAGTACTTC.

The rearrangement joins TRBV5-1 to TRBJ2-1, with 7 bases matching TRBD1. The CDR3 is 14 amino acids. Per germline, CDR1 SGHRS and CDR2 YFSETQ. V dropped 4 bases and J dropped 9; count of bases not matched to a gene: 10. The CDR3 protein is CASSPGTVRGEQFF. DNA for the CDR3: TGCGCCAGCAGCCCTGGGACAGTTAGGGGTGAGCAGTTCTTC.

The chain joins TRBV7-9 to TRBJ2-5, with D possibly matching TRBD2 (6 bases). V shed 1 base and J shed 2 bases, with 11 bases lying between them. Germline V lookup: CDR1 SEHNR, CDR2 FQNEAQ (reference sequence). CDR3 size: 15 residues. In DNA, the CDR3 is TGTGCCAGCAGCTTAGGTGCTAGCGAGCAAGAGACCCAGTACTTC. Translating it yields CASSLGASEQETQYF.

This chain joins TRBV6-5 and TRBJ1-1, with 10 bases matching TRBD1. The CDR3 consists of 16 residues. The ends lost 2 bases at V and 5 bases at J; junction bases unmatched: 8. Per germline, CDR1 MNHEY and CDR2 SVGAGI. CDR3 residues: CASSYGPGQGMTEAFF. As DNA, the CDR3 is TGTGCCAGCAGTTACGGGCCGGGACAGGGGATGACTGAAGCTTTCTTT.

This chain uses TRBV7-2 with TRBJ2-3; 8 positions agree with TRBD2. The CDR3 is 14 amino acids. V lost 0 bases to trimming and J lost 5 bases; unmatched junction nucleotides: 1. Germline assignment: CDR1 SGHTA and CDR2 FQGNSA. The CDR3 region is CASSLAAGEDTQYF. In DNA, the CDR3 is TGTGCCAGCAGCTTAGCAGCGGGGGAAGATACGCAGTATTTT.

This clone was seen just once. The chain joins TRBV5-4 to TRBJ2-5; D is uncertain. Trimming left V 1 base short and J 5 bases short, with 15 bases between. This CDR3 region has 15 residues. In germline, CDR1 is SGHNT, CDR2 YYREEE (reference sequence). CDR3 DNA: TGTGCCAGCAGCTTGAGTTATTCGGGTAGGGAGACCCAGTACTTC. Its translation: CASSLSYSGRETQYF.

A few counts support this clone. Here the CDR3 reads CASSLYFGQGPSSYEQYF. The CDR3 bases are TGTGCCAGCAGTTTATACTTCGGACAGGGGCCATCCTCCTACGAGCAGTACTTC. The chain recombines TRBV28 with TRBJ2-7; 9 nucleotides align to TRBD1. V shed 1 base, J shed 0 bases, and the junction held 10 bases outside the gene matches. Germline V gene sequence: CDR1 MDHEN, CDR2 SYDVKM. This CDR3 has 18 amino acids.

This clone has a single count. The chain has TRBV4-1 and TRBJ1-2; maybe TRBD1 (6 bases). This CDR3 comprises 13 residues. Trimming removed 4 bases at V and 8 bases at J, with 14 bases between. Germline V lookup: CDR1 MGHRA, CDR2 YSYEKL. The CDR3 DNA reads TGCGCCAGCAGCCCTCGGGGGGCTGGGGGCTACACCTTC. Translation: CASSPRGAGGYTF.

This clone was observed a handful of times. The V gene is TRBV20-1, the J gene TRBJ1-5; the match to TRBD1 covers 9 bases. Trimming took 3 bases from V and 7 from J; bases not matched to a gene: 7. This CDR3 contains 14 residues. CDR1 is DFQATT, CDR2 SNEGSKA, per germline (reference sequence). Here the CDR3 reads CSASSWGQGQPQHF. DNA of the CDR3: TGCAGTGCTAGTTCTTGGGGACAGGGACAGCCCCAGCATTTT.

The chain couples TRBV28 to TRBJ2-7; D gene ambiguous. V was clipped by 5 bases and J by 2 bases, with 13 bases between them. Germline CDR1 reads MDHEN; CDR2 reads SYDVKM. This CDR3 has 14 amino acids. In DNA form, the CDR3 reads TGTGCCAGCAGTCCCTTTTCAGAAACCTACGAGCAGTACTTC. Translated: CASSPFSETYEQYF.

The CDR3 loop reads CASSPGGTSTNEKLFF. CDR3 bases: TGTGCCAGCAGCCCTGGCGGGACTTCAACTAATGAAAAACTGTTTTTT. This rearrangement joins TRBV5-4 to TRBJ1-4, with a tentative D call TRBD1 (5 bases). The V end was cut by 4 bases, the J end by 0 bases, with 13 bases between. The CDR3 loop spans 16 amino acids. The germline gives CDR1 SGHNT, CDR2 YYREEE (reference sequence). The full variable domain, with the rest looked up from reference TRBV5-4 and TRBJ1-4, is ETGVTQSPTHLIKTRGQQVTLRCSSQSGHNTVSWYQQALGQGPQFIFQYYREEENGRGNFPPRFSGLQFPNYSSELNVNALELDDSALYLCASSPGGTSTNEKLFFGSGTQLSVL.

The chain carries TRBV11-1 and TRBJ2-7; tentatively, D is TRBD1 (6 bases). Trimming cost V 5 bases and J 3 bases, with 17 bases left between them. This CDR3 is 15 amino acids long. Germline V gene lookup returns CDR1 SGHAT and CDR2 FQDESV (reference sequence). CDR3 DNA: TGTGCCAGCAGCGCTATTCCGGGACAAGACTACGAGCAGTACTTC. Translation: CASSAIPGQDYEQYF.

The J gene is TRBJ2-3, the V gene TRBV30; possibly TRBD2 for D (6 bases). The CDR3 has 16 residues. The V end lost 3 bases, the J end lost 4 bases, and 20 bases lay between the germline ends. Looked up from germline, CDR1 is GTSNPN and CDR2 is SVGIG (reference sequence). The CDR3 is CAWSTRGRSVADTQYF. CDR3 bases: TGTGCCTGGAGCACCCGGGGGAGGTCTGTGGCAGATACGCAGTATTTT.

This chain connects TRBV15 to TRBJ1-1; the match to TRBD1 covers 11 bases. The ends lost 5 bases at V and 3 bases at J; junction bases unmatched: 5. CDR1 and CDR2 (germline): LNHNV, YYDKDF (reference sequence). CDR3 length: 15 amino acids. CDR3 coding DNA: TGTGCCACCAGCGCCCGGGACAGGGGGTACACTGAAGCTTTCTTT. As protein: CATSARDRGYTEAFF. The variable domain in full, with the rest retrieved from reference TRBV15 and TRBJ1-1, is DAMVIQNPRYQVTQFGKPVTLSCSQTLNHNVMYWYQQKSSQAPKLLFHYYDKDFNNEADTPDNFQSRRPNTSFCFLDIRSPGLGDTAMYLCATSARDRGYTEAFFGQGTRLTVV.

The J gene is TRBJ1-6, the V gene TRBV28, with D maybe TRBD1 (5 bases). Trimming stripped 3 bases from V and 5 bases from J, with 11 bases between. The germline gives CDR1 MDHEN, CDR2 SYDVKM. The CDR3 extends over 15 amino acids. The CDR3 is CASSFVGLDNSPLHF. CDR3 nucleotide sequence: TGTGCCAGCAGTTTTGTGGGACTTGATAATTCACCCCTCCACTTT.

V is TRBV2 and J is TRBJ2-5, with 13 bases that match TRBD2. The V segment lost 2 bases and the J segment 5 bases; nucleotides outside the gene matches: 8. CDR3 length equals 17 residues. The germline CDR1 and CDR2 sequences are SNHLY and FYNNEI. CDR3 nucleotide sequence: TGTGCCAGCAGTGAACCGGTCGGACTAGCGGGAGAGGAGACCCAGTACTTC. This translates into CASSEPVGLAGEETQYF.

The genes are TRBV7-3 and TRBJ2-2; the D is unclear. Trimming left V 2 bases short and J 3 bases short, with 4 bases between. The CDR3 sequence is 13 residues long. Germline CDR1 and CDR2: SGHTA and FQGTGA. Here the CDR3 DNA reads TGTGCCAGCAGCTTATATGACACCGGGGAGCTGTTTTTT. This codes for CASSLYDTGELFF.

CDR3 DNA sequence: TGCAGTGCTAGTGGGGCTAGCGGGAGCCAGGAGACCCAGTACTTC. Protein: CSASGASGSQETQYF. The chain links TRBV20-1 to TRBJ2-5, with TRBD2 identical over 10 bases. This CDR3 region has 15 residues. In germline, CDR1 is DFQATT, CDR2 SNEGSKA (reference sequence). V dropped 3 bases and J dropped 5; count of bases not matched to a gene: 9.

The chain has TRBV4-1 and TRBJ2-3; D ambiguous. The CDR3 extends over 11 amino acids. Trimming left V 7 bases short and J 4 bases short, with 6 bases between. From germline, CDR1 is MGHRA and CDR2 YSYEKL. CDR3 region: CASTYADTQYF. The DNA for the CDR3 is TGCGCCAGCACGTATGCAGATACGCAGTATTTT.

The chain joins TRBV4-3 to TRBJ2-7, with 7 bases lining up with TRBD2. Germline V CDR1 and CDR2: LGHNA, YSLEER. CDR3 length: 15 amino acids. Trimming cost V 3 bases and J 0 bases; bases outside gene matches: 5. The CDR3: CASSQGSSGSYEQYF. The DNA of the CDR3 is TGCGCCAGCAGCCAGGGATCTAGCGGCTCCTACGAGCAGTACTTC.

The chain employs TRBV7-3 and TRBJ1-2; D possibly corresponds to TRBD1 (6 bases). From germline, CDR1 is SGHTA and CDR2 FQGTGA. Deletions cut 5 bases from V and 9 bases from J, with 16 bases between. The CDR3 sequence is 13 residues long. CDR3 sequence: CASSASLTGSYTF. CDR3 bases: TGTGCCAGCAGCGCTAGCCTGACAGGTAGCTACACCTTC.